The 17 T cell receptor beta chains below all came from one sample that was sequenced in a study of regulatory T cells in long-lasting Graves disease. Both iRepertoire HTBI primers and Arm-PCR of CDR3 regions were used to build the TCR beta libraries. In TCRdb, the multiplex PCR reads were re-called with MiXCR into one record per CDR3 protein. The sample shows approximately 400,000 distinct CDR3 sequences, 15% of them seen only once. Stated time point: newly diagnosed GD, antithyroid drugs for less than 3 months. Generation of the TCR library employed RNA extracted from PBMCs. A further study also used this sample, focusing on T cells in Graves' hyperthyroidism and ophthalmopathy.

The sample consisted of peripheral blood mononuclear cells (PBMCs), taken at new diagnosis, from a patient treated with antithyroid drugs. The source of these receptors is a woman in her 40s with Graves disease.

This clonotype was seen repeatedly, ten times or more. V gene TRBV5-1 combines with J gene TRBJ2-1; possibly TRBD2 for D (5 bases). Germline CDR1 SGHRS, CDR2 YFSETQ. This CDR3 is 17 amino acids long. V lost 1 base and J 7 bases, leaving 21 bases between the germline ends. The CDR3: CASSLSGGSPLWNEQFF. As DNA, the CDR3 is TGCGCCAGCAGCTTGTCGGGTGGGAGTCCCCTCTGGAATGAGCAGTTCTTC.

In its sample, this clonotype was seen many times. The J gene is TRBJ1-4, the V gene TRBV19; TRBD1 matches 7 bases. Looked up from germline, CDR1 is LNHDA and CDR2 is SQIVND (reference sequence). V lost 6 bases, J lost 0 bases, and 13 bases stayed unmatched. The CDR3 extends over 18 amino acids. This CDR3 reads CASSRQGEGIATNEKLFF. For the CDR3, the DNA is TGTGCCAGTAGCAGACAGGGTGAGGGTATTGCAACTAATGAAAAACTGTTTTTT.

The chain carries TRBV28 and TRBJ1-2; no clear D. Looked up from germline, CDR1 is MDHEN and CDR2 is SYDVKM. The germline V and J ends were trimmed by 2 bases and 9 bases, with 13 bases remaining between them. The CDR3 consists of 13 residues. The CDR3 sequence is CASSLGLRVSYTF. The CDR3 DNA sequence: TGTGCCAGCAGTTTAGGTTTGCGCGTCAGCTACACCTTC.

This sequence joins TRBV28 and TRBJ2-2, with TRBD2 matching 8 bases. The V segment lost 5 bases and the J segment 4 bases; nucleotides outside the gene matches: 3. The CDR3 loop spans 14 amino acids. Per the germline V gene, CDR1 is MDHEN and CDR2 is SYDVKM. CDR3 amino acids: CASSRGGRTGELFF. The CDR3 region has the DNA TGTGCCAGCAGTCGGGGGGGGCGCACCGGGGAGCTGTTTTTT. Full variable domain (outside the CDR3, taken from reference TRBV28 and TRBJ2-2): DVKVTQSSRYLVKRTGEKVFLECVQDMDHENMFWYRQDPGLGLRLIYFSYDVKMKEKGDIPEGYSVSREKKERFSLILESASTNQTSMYLCASSRGGRTGELFFGEGSRLTVL.

The sample holds many counts of this clonotype. The chain combines TRBV6-2 or TRBV6-3 with TRBJ1-1; D ambiguous. This CDR3 has 13 residues. V lost 2 bases and J 6 bases, leaving 10 bases between the germline ends. Germline V gene sequence: CDR1 MNHEY, CDR2 SVGEGT. The CDR3 DNA sequence: TGTGCCAGCAGTTACAGGGCCGGGGCTGAAGCTTTCTTT. It translates to CASSYRAGAEAFF.

This clonotype was observed a handful of times. The CDR3 loop is CASSLRGGPDEKLFF. DNA for the CDR3: TGTGCCAGCAGTTTACGGGGGGGGCCAGATGAAAAACTGTTTTTT. V gene TRBV12-3 or TRBV12-4 combines with J gene TRBJ1-4; D might be TRBD1 (6 bases). CDR3 length: 15 amino acids. Trimming took off 2 bases at V and 6 bases at J, with 13 bases between the two ends.

On this clonotype itself: Compared with germline, one end of the junction differs, possibly owing to a read error. The V gene is TRBV13, the J gene TRBJ2-5; 10 nucleotides agree with TRBD2. The CDR3 has 12 residues. CDR1 and CDR2 (germline): PRHDT, FYEKMQ (reference sequence). The chain's CDR3 is CASSLSSGRLFF. DNA for the CDR3: TGTGCCAGCAGCCTATCTAGCGGGAGACTGTTCTTC.

A few counts support this clonotype. Possible read error: a much larger clone is one base away. The chain has TRBV7-2 and TRBJ2-2; 8 nucleotides match TRBD2. The germline CDR1 and CDR2 sequences are SGHTA and FQGNSA. There are 12 residues in the CDR3. DNA for the CDR3: TGTGCCGGCAGCTTAGCGGGGGGGGAGCTGTTTTTT. It yields the protein CAGSLAGGELFF.

This clonotype was detected ten times or more. The J gene is TRBJ1-2, the V gene TRBV7-9, with no clear D. The CDR3 sequence is 15 residues long. V lost 1 base, J lost 0 bases, and 9 bases lay in between. Germline CDR1 SEHNR, CDR2 FQNEAQ (reference sequence). The CDR3 reads CASSLEQAANYGYTF. CDR3 nucleotides: TGTGCCAGCAGCTTAGAGCAGGCCGCTAACTATGGCTACACCTTC.

V usage is TRBV20-1 and J usage is TRBJ2-1, with 9 positions matching TRBD1. The junction had 4 bases not matched to a gene; V was cut back by 2 bases and J by 5 bases. This CDR3 has 14 residues. Germline CDR1 reads DFQATT; CDR2 reads SNEGSKA (reference sequence). The CDR3: CSARTGQGHNEQFF. CDR3 in DNA: TGCAGTGCTAGAACGGGACAGGGACACAATGAGCAGTTCTTC.

This clonotype was seen ten or more times. The CDR3 region has the DNA TGTGCCAGCAGCGCCTACAGAGATACGCAGTATTTT. Protein sequence: CASSAYRDTQYF. V gene TRBV9 combines with J gene TRBJ2-3; unclear D gene. V lost 3 bases to trimming and J lost 5 bases, with 7 bases between them. The CDR3 totals 12 residues. In germline, CDR1 is SGDLS, CDR2 YYNGEE.

This chain joins TRBV4-2 and TRBJ2-2; D unclear. From germline, CDR1 is LGHNA and CDR2 YNFKEQ. The V end was cut by 2 bases, the J end by 6 bases, with 13 bases between. The CDR3 is 15 residues long. CDR3 amino acids: CASSQSLKGPGELFF. The CDR3 DNA reads TGTGCCAGCAGCCAAAGTCTAAAAGGCCCCGGGGAGCTGTTTTTT.

Turning to this clonotype: This could be a read error, since a much larger clone is one nucleotide away. The chain employs TRBV7-9 and TRBJ1-1; possible D gene TRBD1, 6 bases. Germline V gene data show CDR1 as SEHNR and CDR2 as FQNEAQ (reference sequence). The CDR3 totals 17 residues. Trimming left V 5 bases short and J 0 bases short, with 19 bases between. The CDR3, as DNA: TGTGCCAGCAGCCCTTTTGGGGGCCGGACCATGAACACTGAAGCTTTCTTT. As protein: CASSPFGGRTMNTEAFF.

This clonotype was counted once. The chain combines TRBV5-6 with TRBJ2-3; D not resolved. There are 15 residues in the CDR3. Trimming removed 4 bases at V and 2 bases at J, with 14 bases between. The V gene's germline CDR1 is SGHDT and CDR2 YYEEEE. The CDR3 nucleotides read TGTGCCAGCAGCCCCCGACTTTGGCTCACAGATACGCAGTATTTT. Residues: CASSPRLWLTDTQYF.

The chain uses TRBV5-1 and TRBJ2-1; no clear D. CDR1 and CDR2 (germline): SGHRS, YFSETQ. V shed 0 bases and J shed 8 bases, with 9 bases lying between them. This CDR3 is 13 amino acids long. The chain's CDR3 is CASSLGQSDEQFF. The CDR3 nucleotides are TGCGCCAGCAGCTTGGGGCAGTCGGATGAGCAGTTCTTC.

A note on this clonotype: At one of its ends the junction is not consistent with the germline gene, which may arise from a read error. The chain combines TRBV19 with TRBJ2-5; possibly TRBD2 for D (6 bases). The CDR3 covers 13 residues. In germline, CDR1 is LNHDA, CDR2 SQIVND (reference sequence). For the CDR3, the DNA is TGTGCCAGTAGTATTGGAGGGGAAGAGACCCGGTACTTC. Amino acids: CASSIGGEETRYF.

The CDR3 DNA sequence: TGTGCCAGCAGTTCGGGACTAGCGGGAGGGCCCACAGATACGCAGTATTTT. Translated, it gives CASSSGLAGGPTDTQYF. This chain links TRBV11-1 with TRBJ2-3; TRBD2 matches at 16 bases. The CDR3 spans 17 residues. CDR1 and CDR2 (germline): SGHAT, FQDESV (reference sequence). V gave up 6 bases and J gave up 2 bases; unmatched junction bases: 5.